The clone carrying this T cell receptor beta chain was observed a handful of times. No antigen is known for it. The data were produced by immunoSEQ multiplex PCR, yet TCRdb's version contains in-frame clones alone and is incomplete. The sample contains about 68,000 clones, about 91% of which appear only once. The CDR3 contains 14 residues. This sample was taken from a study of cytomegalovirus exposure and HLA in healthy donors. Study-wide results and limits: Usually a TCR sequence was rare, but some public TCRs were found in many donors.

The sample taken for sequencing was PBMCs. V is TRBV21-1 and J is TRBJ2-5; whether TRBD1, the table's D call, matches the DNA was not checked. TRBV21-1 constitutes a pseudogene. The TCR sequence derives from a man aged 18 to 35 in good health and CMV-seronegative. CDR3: CASSPQALQETQYF. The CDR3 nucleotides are TGTGCCAGCAGCCCCCAGGCCCTCCAAGAGACCCAGTACTTC.